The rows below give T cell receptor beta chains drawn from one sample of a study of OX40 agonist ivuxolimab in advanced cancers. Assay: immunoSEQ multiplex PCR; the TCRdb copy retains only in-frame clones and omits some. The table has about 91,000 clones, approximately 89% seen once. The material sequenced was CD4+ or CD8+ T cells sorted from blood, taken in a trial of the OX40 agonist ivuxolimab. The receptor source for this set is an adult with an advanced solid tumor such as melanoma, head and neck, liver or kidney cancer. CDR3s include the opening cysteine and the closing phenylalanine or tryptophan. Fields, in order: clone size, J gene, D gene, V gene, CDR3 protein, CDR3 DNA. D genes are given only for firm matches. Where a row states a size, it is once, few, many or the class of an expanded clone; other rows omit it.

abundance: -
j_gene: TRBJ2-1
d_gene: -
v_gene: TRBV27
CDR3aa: CASTPLAGSSYNEQFF
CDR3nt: TGTGCCAGCACCCCACTGGCAGGGAGCTCCTACAATGAGCAGTTCTTC

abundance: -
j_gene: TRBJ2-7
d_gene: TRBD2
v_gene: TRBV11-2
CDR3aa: CASSTLAGVAYEQYF
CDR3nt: TGTGCCAGCAGCACCCTAGCGGGAGTTGCCTACGAGCAGTACTTC

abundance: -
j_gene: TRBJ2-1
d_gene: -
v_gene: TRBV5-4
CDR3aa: CASSLAGERINEQFF
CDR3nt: TGTGCCAGCAGCCTTGCCGGGGAGAGGATAAATGAGCAGTTCTTC

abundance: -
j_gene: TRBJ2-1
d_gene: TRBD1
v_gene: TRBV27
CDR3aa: CASSLLSLQGEQFF
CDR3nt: TGTGCCAGCAGTTTACTCTCCCTACAGGGGGAGCAGTTCTTC

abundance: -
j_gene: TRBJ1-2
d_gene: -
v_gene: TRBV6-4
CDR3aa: CASSPTDSNYGYTF
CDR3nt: TGTGCCAGCAGCCCGACAGACTCTAACTATGGCTACACCTTC

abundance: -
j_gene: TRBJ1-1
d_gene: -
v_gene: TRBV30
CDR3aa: CAWAGVNTEAFF
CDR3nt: TGTGCCTGGGCCGGAGTGAACACTGAAGCTTTCTTT

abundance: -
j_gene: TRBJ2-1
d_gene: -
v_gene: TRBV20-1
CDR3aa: CSAQRGFEQFF
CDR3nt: TGCAGTGCTCAGAGGGGGTTTGAGCAGTTCTTC

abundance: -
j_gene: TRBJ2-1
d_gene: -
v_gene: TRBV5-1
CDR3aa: CASSPAVSGIGLNEQFF
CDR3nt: TGCGCCAGCAGCCCCGCTGTTTCCGGTATAGGGCTCAATGAGCAGTTCTTC

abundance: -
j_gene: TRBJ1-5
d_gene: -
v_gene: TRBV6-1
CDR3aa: CASSEGPGRGSNQPQHF
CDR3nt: TGTGCCAGCAGTGAAGGACCAGGGCGAGGGAGCAATCAGCCCCAGCATTTT

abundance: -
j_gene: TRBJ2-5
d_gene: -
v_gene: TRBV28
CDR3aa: CASQKGGSRVETQYF
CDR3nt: TGTGCCTCTCAGAAGGGCGGCTCAAGGGTCGAGACCCAGTACTTC

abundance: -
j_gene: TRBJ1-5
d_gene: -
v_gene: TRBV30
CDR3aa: CAWSVRGTAQPQHF
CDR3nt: TGTGCCTGGAGTGTACGGGGGACGGCTCAGCCCCAGCATTTT

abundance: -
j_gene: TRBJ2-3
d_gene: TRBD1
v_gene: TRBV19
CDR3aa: CASSMDRGSRLDTQYF
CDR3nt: TGTGCCAGTAGTATGGACAGGGGCTCTCGTCTTGATACGCAGTATTTT

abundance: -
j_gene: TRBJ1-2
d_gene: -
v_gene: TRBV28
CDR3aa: CANSLERGIDYGYTF
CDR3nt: TGTGCCAACAGTTTGGAAAGGGGGATCGACTATGGCTACACCTTC

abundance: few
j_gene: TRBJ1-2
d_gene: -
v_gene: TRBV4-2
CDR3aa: CASSLGPGQTNYGYTF
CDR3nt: TGTGCCAGCAGCCTGGGACCGGGACAAACTAACTATGGCTACACCTTC

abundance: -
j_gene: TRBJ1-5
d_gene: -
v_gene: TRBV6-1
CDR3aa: CASNGPYSNQPQHF
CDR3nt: TGTGCCAGCAACGGACCTTATAGCAATCAGCCCCAGCATTTT

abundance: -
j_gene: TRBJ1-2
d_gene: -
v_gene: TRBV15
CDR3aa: CATSRLGTYGYTF
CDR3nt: TGTGCCACCAGCAGATTAGGGACCTATGGCTACACCTTC

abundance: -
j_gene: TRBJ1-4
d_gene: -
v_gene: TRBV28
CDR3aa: CASNPPGGGLNEKLFF
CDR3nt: TGTGCCAGCAACCCCCCGGGGGGCGGGCTAAATGAAAAACTGTTTTTT

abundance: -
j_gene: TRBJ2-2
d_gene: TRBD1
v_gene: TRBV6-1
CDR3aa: CASSSGTVNTGELFF
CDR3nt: TGTGCCAGCAGTTCCGGGACAGTAAACACCGGGGAGCTGTTTTTT

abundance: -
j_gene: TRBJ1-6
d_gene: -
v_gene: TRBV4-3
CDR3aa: CASSQDRSPLHF
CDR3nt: TGCGCCAGCAGCCAAGATCGGTCACCCCTCCACTTT

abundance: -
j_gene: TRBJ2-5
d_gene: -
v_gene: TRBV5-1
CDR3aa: CASSFEGRQETQYF
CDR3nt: TGCGCCAGCAGCTTCGAGGGCAGGCAGGAGACCCAGTACTTC

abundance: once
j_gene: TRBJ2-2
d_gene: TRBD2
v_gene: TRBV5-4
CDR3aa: CASSLQVAGTGELFF
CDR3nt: TGTGCCAGCAGCTTACAGGTAGCGGGTACCGGGGAGCTGTTTTTT

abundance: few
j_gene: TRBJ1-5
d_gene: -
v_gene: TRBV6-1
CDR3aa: CASSEEHQRFIANQPQHF
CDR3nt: TGTGCCAGCAGTGAAGAACATCAACGCTTTATAGCAAATCAGCCCCAGCATTTT

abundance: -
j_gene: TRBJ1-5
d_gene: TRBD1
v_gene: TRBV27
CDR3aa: CASRQGDNQPQHF
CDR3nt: TGTGCCAGCAGACAGGGGGACAATCAGCCCCAGCATTTT

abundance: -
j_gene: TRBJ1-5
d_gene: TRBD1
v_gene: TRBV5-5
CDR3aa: CASSSQGAGNQPQHF
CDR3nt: TGTGCCAGCAGCTCACAGGGGGCCGGCAATCAGCCCCAGCATTTT

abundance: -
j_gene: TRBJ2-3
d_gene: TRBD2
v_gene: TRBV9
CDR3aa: CASSVDPGGRSDTQYF
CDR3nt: TGTGCCAGCAGCGTAGATCCGGGAGGGCGGTCAGATACGCAGTATTTT

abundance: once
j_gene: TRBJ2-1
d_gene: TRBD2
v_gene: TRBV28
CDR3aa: CASIGGSSYNEQFF
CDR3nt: TGTGCCAGCATTGGCGGGAGCTCCTACAATGAGCAGTTCTTC

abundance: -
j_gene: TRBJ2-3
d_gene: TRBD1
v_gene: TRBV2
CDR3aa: CASEGRQGKSTDTQYF
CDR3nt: TGTGCCAGTGAGGGTCGACAGGGGAAGAGCACAGATACGCAGTATTTT

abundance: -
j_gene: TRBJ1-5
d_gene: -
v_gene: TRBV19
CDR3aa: CASARGGGNQPQHF
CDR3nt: TGTGCCTCAGCTAGGGGGGGAGGCAATCAGCCCCAGCATTTT

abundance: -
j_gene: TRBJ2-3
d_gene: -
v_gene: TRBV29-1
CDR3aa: CSVVLWGDVDTQYF
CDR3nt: TGCAGCGTTGTCTTATGGGGAGACGTGGATACGCAGTATTTT

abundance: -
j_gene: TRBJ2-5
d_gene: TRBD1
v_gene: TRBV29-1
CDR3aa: CSVDPGQGAWETQYF
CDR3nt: TGCAGCGTCGACCCGGGACAGGGGGCCTGGGAGACCCAGTACTTC

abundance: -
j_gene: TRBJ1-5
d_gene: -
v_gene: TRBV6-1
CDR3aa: CASSEDLGAITPQHF
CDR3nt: TGTGCCAGCAGTGAAGATCTGGGGGCAATTACGCCCCAGCATTTT

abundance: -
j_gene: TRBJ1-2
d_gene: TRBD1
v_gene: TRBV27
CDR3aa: CASSSTPGQGGYTF
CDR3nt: TGTGCCAGCAGTTCAACCCCGGGACAGGGAGGCTACACCTTC

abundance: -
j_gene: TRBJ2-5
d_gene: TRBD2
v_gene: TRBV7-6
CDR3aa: CASSLGRLAGAMETQYF
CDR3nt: TGTGCCAGCAGCTTGGGGAGACTAGCGGGAGCGATGGAGACCCAGTACTTC

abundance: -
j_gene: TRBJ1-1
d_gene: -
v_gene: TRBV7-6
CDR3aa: CASSRETGKTRAFF
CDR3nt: TGTGCCAGCAGCCGCGAAACAGGGAAAACTAGAGCTTTCTTT

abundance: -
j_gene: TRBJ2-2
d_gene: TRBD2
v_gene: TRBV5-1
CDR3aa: CASSPETSGRGTGELFF
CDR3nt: TGCGCCAGCAGCCCAGAAACTAGCGGGAGAGGTACCGGGGAGCTGTTTTTT

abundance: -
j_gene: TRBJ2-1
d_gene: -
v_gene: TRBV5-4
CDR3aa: CASSQGRDRSLNEQFF
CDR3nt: TGTGCCAGCAGCCAGGGTAGGGACCGCTCTCTCAATGAGCAGTTCTTC

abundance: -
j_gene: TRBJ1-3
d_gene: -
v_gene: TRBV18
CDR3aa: CASSTTPGYSGNTIYF
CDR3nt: TGTGCCAGCTCAACCACCCCGGGTTACTCTGGAAACACCATATATTTT

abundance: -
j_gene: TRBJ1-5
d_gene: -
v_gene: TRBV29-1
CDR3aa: CSVAGEGNQPQHF
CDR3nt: TGCAGCGTTGCAGGGGAGGGCAATCAGCCCCAGCATTTT

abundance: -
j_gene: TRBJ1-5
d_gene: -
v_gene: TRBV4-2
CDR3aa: CASSQGRDQPQHF
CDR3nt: TGTGCCAGCAGCCAGGGGAGGGATCAGCCCCAGCATTTT

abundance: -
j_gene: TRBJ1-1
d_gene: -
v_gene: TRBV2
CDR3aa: CASKLEGERTEAFF
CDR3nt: TGTGCCAGCAAATTGGAGGGGGAGAGGACTGAAGCTTTCTTT

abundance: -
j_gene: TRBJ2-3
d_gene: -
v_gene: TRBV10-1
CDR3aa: CASSRDSPADTQYF
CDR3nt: TGCGCCAGCAGTCGGGATTCCCCCGCAGATACGCAGTATTTT

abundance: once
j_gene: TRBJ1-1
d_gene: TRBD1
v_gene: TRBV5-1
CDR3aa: CASSQQGAGGTEAFF
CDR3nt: TGCGCCAGCAGCCAACAGGGGGCTGGGGGCACTGAAGCTTTCTTT

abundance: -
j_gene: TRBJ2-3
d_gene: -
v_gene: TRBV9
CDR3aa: CASSVETGRLTDTQYF
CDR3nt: TGTGCCAGCAGCGTAGAGACGGGGAGACTCACAGATACGCAGTATTTT

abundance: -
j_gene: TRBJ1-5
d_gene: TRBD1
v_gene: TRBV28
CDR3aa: CASTHWTGGYQPQHF
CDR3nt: TGTGCCAGCACCCACTGGACAGGGGGCTATCAGCCCCAGCATTTT